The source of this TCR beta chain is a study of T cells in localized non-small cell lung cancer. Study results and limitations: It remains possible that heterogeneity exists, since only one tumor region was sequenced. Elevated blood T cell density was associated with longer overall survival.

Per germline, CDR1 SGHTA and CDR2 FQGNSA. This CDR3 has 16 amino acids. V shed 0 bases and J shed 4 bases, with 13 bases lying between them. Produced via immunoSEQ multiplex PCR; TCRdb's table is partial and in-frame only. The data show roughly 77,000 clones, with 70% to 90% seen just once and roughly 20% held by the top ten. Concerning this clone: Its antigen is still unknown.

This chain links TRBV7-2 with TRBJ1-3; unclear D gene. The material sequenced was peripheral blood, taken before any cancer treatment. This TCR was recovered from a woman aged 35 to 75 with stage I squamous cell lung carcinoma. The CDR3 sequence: CASSLASLTVGNTIYF. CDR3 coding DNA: TGTGCCAGCAGCTTAGCGTCCCTCACAGTGGGAAACACCATATATTTT.